This T cell receptor (beta chain) was obtained from a study of T cells in Graves' hyperthyroidism and ophthalmopathy (dated by TCRdb to about 2019). Concerning the study at large: Peripheral blood was sampled at the time of initial diagnosis, prior to any treatment. TCR V-J signatures able to tell the groups apart were searched for in a discovery cohort of around 95 patients, of whom 40 to 45 had Graves' ophthalmopathy and under 65 had stable Graves' hyperthyroidism. Whether ophthalmopathy could be predicted prospectively was tested in an independent validation cohort made up of 18 to 20 hyperthyroidism patients plus 17 patients who later progressed to ophthalmopathy. The 100 discovery patients were divided at random into training and test sets in a 7:3 ratio. Thyroid tissue and blood T-cell repertoires from six Graves' hyperthyroidism patients were also compared in the study. After sampling, hyperthyroidism patients received methimazole starting at 30 mg daily, and ophthalmopathy patients received high-dose intravenous methylprednisolone. The paper describes TCR Vbeta CDR3 sequencing of more than 120 peripheral blood samples, made up of roughly 40 ophthalmopathy patients, roughly 75 hyperthyroidism patients and about 17 progressor patients.

The TCR beta CDR3 regions were amplified from the RNA transcripts. The TCR CDR3 was subjected to a first round of RT-PCR using the HTBI primer set and the Qiagen OneStep RT-PCR kit. The libraries were constructed in a second round of multiplex PCR and then size-selected and purified. Paired-end sequencing of the libraries was performed with 100 bp reads on an Illumina HiSeq2000. Concerning the study's data processing: SOAPnuke was used to process the raw data, throwing out any read that contained adapters or uncalled bases, had a mean Phred below 15, or lacked an exact constant-primer or identifier match. COPE v1.2.5 was used to merge the high-quality paired reads, and each unique nucleotide sequence was defined as a clonotype. MiTCR v1.1 was used to align the clonotypes against IMGT TRBV, TRBD and TRBJ reference segments. The analysis was restricted to V-J combinations with a frequency above 0.0001, which together covered roughly 99% of the repertoires. The TCS score was defined as the ratio of F50 (clonal expansion) to E x V (chaos), calculated using BLOSUM62-based TCRdist between CDR3 peptides within each V-J. Welch's t-statistics and random forest reduced approximately 520 V-J features to 13, which were used in a naive Bayes classifier (R e1071). Thyroid-blood repertoire similarity was quantified with the Morisita-Horn index. Using fastp at Q25 and MiXCR, TCRdb reprocessed the public reads and kept productive beta chains. Identical CDR3 proteins give one entry, which carries the most common genes and DNA. The V and J calls were determined by TCRdb, not by the authors. This sample is represented by hundreds of thousands of distinct CDR3 sequences; roughly 14% of them were singletons. Clones ranked in the top ten supply around 4.1% of the sample.

Points the paper makes about the study in general: Sample size was not statistically predetermined, and blinding of investigators to group allocation was not performed. Blood samples also contained most of the expanded thyroid clonotypes (frequency above 0.001), which suggests that blood repertoires may reflect thyroid immune responses. A 13 V-J signature model separated ophthalmopathy from stable hyperthyroidism, with about 88% sensitivity and 81.08% specificity in cross-validation and 80%/75% in testing. In validation, the model predicted progression to ophthalmopathy with approximately 71% sensitivity and over 72% specificity, a median of 6.5 months before onset.

V drops 5 bases and J drops 3 bases, leaving 14 bases in between. The CDR3 goes from the cysteine to the phenylalanine over 14 residues. Just the 42-base CDR3 DNA is kept, in frame starting at base 1. The germline V gene yields SGHTA for CDR1 and FQGNSA for CDR2. In the ophthalmopathy patients, disease was moderately to severely active, with a Clinical Activity Score of 3 or more, a NOSPECS grade of 4 or more, and a duration of less than 3 months. Exclusion was applied to patients with uncontrolled infections, other autoimmune diseases, pregnancy or lactation. Diagnoses were based on clinical symptoms, serum thyroxine and TRAb, thyroid ultrasound and orbital computed tomography. Ficoll-Paque density gradient centrifugation was used to isolate PBMCs from under 11 ml of fresh peripheral blood. Trizol reagent was used to extract total RNA, and RNA quality was then checked on an Agilent 2100 Bioanalyzer.

Regarding this clonotype: Which antigen it targets is not known. The record has no base qualities; no much larger clone is one base away.

The origin of this receptor is a woman between 40 and 50 years old with Graves' ophthalmopathy. The sample consisted of blood. This receptor chain uses TRBV7-2 and TRBJ2-7, with no confident D gene call. Here is the DNA: TGTGCCAGCAGCGCCCATCCGAATATCTACGAGCAGTACTTC. This yields the protein CASSAHPNIYEQYF.